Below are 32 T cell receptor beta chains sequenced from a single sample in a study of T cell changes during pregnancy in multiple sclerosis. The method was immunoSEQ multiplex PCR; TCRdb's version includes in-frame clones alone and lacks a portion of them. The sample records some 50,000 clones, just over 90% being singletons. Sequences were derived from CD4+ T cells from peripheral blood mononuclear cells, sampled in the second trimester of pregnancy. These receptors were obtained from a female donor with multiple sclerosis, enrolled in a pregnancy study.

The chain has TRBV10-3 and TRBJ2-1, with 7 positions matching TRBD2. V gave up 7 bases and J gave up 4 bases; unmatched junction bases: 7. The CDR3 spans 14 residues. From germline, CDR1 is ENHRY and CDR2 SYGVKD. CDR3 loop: CAIMKSGEYNEQFF. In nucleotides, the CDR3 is TGTGCCATCATGAAAAGCGGGGAATACAATGAGCAGTTCTTC.

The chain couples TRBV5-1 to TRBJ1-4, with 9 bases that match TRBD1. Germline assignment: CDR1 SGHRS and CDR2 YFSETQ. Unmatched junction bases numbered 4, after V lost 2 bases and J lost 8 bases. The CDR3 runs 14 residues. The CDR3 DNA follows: TGCGCCAGCAGCTTAACAGGGGGCGAGGAAAAACTGTTTTTT. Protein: CASSLTGGEEKLFF.

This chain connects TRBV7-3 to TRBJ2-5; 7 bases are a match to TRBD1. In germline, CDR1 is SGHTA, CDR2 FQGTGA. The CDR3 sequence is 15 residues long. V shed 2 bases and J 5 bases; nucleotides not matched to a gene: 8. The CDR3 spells CASSLGRGKSETQYF. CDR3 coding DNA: TGTGCCAGCAGCTTAGGCAGGGGGAAATCGGAGACCCAGTACTTC.

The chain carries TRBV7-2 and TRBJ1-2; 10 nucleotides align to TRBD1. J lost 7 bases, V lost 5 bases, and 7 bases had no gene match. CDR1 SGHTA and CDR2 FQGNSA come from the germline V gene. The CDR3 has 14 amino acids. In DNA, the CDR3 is TGTGCCAGCAGCCCACGACAGGGGGCGACTGGCTACACCTTC. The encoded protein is CASSPRQGATGYTF.

The CDR3, as DNA: TGTGCCAGCAGCGTAGGATTCAGTAACCCCTACGAGCAGTACTTC. This codes for CASSVGFSNPYEQYF. V usage is TRBV9 and J usage is TRBJ2-7; D call uncertain. The CDR3 contains 15 residues. Trimming cost V 0 bases and J 2 bases, with 12 bases left between them. Germline values: CDR1 SGDLS, CDR2 YYNGEE.

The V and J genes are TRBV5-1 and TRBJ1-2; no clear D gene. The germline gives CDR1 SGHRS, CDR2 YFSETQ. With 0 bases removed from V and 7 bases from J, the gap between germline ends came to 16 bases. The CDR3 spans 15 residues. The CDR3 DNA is TGCGCCAGCAGCTTGGCCGGGAGCAAGGACGCTGGCTACACCTTC. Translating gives CASSLAGSKDAGYTF. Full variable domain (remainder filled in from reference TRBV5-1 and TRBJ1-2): KAGVTQTPRYLIKTRGQQVTLSCSPISGHRSVSWYQQTPGQGLQFLFEYFSETQRNKGNFPGRFSGRQFSNSRSEMNVSTLELGDSALYLCASSLAGSKDAGYTFGSGTRLTVV.

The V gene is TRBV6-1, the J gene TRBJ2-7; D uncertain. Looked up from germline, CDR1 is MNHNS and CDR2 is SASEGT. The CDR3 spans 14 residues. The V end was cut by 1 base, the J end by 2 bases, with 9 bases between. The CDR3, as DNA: TGTGCCAGCAGTGAAGGTGGCAATCCCTACGAGCAGTACTTC. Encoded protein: CASSEGGNPYEQYF.

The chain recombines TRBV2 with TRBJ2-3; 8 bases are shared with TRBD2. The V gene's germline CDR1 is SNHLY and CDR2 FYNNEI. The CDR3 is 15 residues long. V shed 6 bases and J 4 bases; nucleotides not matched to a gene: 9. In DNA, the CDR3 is TGTGCCAGCAGCGAGGGACTAGTTAACGCAGATACGCAGTATTTT. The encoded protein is CASSEGLVNADTQYF. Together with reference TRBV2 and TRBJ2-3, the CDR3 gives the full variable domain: EPEVTQTPSHQVTQMGQEVILRCVPISNHLYFYWYRQILGQKVEFLVSFYNNEISEKSEIFDDQFSVERPDGSNFTLKIRSTKLEDSAMYFCASSEGLVNADTQYFGPGTRLTVL.

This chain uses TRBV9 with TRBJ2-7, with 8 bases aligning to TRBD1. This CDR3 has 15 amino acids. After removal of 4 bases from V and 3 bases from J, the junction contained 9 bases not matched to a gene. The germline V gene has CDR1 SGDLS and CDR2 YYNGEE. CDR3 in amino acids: CASSPGPQGVYEQYF. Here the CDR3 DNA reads TGTGCCAGCAGCCCAGGGCCACAGGGGGTCTACGAGCAGTACTTC.

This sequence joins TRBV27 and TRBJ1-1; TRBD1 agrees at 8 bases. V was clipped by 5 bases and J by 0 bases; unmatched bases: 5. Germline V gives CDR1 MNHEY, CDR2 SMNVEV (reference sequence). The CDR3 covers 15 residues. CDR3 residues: CASSSRTGLNTEAFF. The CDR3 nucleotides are TGTGCCAGCAGTAGCCGGACAGGGTTGAACACTGAAGCTTTCTTT.

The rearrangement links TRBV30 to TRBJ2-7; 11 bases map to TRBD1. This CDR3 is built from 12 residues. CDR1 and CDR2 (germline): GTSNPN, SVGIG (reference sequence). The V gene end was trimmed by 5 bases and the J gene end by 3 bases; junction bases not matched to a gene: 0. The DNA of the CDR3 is TGTGCCTGGGGGACAGGGGGCTACGAGCAGTACTTC. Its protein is CAWGTGGYEQYF.

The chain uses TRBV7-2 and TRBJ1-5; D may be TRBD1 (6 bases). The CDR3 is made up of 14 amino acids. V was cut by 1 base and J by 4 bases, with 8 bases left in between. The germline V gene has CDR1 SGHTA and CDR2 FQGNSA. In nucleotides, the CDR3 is TGTGCCAGCAGCTTAGTAGGGGGAAATCAGCCCCAGCATTTT. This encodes CASSLVGGNQPQHF. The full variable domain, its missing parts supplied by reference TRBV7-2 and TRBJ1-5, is GAGVSQSPSNKVTEKGKDVELRCDPISGHTALYWYRQSLGQGLEFLIYFQGNSAPDKSGLPSDRFSAERTGGSVSTLTIQRTQQEDSAVYLCASSLVGGNQPQHFGDGTRLSIL.

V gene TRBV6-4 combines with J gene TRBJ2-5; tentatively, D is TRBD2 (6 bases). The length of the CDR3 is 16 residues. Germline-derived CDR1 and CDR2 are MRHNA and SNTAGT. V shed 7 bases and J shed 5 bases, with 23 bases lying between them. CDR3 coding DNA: TGTGCCAGCATGGGATTTGCGGGGTGGGTTAGGGAGACCCAGTACTTC. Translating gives CASMGFAGWVRETQYF.

The CDR3 here is CAWSPNDDGYTF. CDR3 coding DNA: TGTGCCTGGAGTCCTAACGATGATGGCTACACCTTC. This sequence joins TRBV30 and TRBJ1-2; D ambiguous. CDR1 is GTSNPN and CDR2 is SVGIG in the germline V gene (reference sequence). Deletions cut 2 bases from V and 6 bases from J, with 10 bases between. CDR3 length: 12 residues.

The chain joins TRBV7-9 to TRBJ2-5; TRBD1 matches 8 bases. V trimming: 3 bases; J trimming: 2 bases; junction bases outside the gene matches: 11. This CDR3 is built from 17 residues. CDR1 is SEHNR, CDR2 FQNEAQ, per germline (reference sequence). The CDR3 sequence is CASSFRHGDRKQETQYF. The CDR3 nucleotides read TGTGCCAGCAGCTTCCGCCACGGGGACAGGAAACAAGAGACCCAGTACTTC.

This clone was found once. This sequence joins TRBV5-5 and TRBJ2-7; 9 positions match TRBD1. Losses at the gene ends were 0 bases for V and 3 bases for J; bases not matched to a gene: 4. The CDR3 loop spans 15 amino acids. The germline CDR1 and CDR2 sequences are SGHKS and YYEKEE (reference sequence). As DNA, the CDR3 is TGTGCCAGCAGCTTGGAAGAGGGACAGGGCTACGAGCAGTACTTC. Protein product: CASSLEEGQGYEQYF.

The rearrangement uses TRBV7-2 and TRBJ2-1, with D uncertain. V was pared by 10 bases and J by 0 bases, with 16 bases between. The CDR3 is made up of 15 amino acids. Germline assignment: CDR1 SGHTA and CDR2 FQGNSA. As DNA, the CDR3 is TGTGCCACCAACCACAGAATTGGCTCCTACAATGAGCAGTTCTTC. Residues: CATNHRIGSYNEQFF. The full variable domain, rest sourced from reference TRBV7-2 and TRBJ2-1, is GAGVSQSPSNKVTEKGKDVELRCDPISGHTALYWYRQSLGQGLEFLIYFQGNSAPDKSGLPSDRFSAERTGGSVSTLTIQRTQQEDSAVYLCATNHRIGSYNEQFFGPGTRLTVL.

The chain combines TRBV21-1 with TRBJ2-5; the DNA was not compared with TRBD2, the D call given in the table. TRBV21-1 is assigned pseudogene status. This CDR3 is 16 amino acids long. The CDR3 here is CASSKVPRRHQETQYF. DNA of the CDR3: TGTGCCAGCAGCAAAGTACCTAGGAGGCACCAAGAGACCCAGTACTTC.

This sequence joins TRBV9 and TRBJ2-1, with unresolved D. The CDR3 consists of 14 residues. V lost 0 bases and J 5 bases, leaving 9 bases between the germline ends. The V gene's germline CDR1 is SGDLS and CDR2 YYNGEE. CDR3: CASSVGAGNNEQFF. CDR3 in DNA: TGTGCCAGCAGCGTAGGTGCAGGAAACAATGAGCAGTTCTTC. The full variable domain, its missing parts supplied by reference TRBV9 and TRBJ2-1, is DSGVTQTPKHLITATGQRVTLRCSPRSGDLSVYWYQQSLDQGLQFLIQYYNGEERAKGNILERFSAQQFPDLHSELNLSSLELGDSALYFCASSVGAGNNEQFFGPGTRLTVL.

Here the CDR3 reads CASSGTGGNQPQHF. CDR3 DNA: TGTGCCAGTTCAGGGACAGGGGGGAATCAGCCCCAGCATTTT. V gene TRBV19 combines with J gene TRBJ1-5; 11 bases align to TRBD1. Germline CDR1 reads LNHDA; CDR2 reads SQIVND (reference sequence). The CDR3 contains 14 residues. V shed 8 bases, J shed 4 bases, and the junction held 4 bases outside the gene matches.

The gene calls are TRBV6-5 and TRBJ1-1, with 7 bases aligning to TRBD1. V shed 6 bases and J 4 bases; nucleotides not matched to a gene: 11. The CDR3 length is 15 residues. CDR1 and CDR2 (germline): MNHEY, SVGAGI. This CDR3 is CASSPFARGRTEAFF. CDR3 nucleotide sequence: TGTGCCAGCAGCCCGTTTGCTAGGGGGCGCACTGAAGCTTTCTTT.

The DNA of the CDR3 is TGTGCCAGCAGGGGGCTAGCGGGGCATAATGAGCAGTTCTTC. It translates to CASRGLAGHNEQFF. The chain carries TRBV6-1 and TRBJ2-1; 9 nucleotides align to TRBD2. Germline CDR1 MNHNS, CDR2 SASEGT. The CDR3 runs to 14 residues. V trimming: 6 bases; J trimming: 7 bases; junction bases outside the gene matches: 7.

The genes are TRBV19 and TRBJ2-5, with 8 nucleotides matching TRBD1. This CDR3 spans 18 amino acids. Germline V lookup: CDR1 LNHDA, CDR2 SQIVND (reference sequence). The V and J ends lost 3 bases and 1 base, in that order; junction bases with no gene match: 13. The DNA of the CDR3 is TGTGCCAGTAGTATCGGGTCAGGGGGCATGGGGTTCCAAGAGACCCAGTACTTC. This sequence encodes CASSIGSGGMGFQETQYF.

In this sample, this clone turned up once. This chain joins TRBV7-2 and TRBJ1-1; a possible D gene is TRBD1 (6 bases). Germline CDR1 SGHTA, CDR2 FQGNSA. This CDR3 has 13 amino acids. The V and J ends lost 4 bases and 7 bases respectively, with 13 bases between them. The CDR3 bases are TGTGCCAGCAGCTATTGGGGGCGCGATGAAGCTTTCTTT. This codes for CASSYWGRDEAFF.

In nucleotides, the CDR3 is TGTGCCAGCAGCTCGACAGGGAGGAGCGGGGGCTACACCTTC. Translating it yields CASSSTGRSGGYTF. The V gene is TRBV6-9, the J gene TRBJ1-2; TRBD1 matches at 7 bases. The V and J ends lost 6 bases and 8 bases, in that order; junction bases with no gene match: 12. This CDR3 is built from 14 residues. CDR1 and CDR2 (germline): MNHGY, SVAAGI.

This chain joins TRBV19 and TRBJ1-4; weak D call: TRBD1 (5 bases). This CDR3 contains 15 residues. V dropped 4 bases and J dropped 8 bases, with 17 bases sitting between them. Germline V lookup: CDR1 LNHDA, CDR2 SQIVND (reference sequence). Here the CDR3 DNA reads TGTGCCAGTAGTACCCGACAGTCCTATGGGGAAAAACTGTTTTTT. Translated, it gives CASSTRQSYGEKLFF.

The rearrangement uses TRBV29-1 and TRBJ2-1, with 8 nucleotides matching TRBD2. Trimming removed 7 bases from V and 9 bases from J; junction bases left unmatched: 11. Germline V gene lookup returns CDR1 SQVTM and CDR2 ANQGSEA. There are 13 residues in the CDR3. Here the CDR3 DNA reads TGCAGCGCCGGACTAGCCGTAAATGTTGAGCAGTTCTTC. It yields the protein CSAGLAVNVEQFF.

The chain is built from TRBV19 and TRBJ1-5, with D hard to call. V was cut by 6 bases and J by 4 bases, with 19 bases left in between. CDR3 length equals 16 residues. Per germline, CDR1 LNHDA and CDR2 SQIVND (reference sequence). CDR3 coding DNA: TGTGCCAGTAGCCAAAACACCGCCGAGGGAAATCAGCCCCAGCATTTT. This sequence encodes CASSQNTAEGNQPQHF.

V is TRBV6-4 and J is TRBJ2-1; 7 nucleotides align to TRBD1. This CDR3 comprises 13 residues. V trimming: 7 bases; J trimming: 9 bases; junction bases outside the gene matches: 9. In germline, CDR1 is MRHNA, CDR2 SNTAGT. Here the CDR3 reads CASMGEGASEQFF. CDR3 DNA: TGTGCCAGCATGGGAGAGGGGGCGAGTGAGCAGTTCTTC.

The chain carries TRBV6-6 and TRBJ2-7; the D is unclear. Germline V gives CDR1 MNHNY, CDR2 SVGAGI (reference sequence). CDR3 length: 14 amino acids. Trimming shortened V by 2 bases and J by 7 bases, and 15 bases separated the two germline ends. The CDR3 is CASSYGQDDREQYF. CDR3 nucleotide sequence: TGTGCCAGCAGTTACGGGCAGGATGATCGGGAGCAGTACTTC.

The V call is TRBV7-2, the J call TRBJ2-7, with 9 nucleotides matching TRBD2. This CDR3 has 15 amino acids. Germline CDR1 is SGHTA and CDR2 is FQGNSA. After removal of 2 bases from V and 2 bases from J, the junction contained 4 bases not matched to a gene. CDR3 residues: CASSLRREGPYEQYF. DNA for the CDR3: TGTGCCAGCAGCTTACGGCGGGAGGGCCCCTACGAGCAGTACTTC. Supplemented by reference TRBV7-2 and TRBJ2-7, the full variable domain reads GAGVSQSPSNKVTEKGKDVELRCDPISGHTALYWYRQSLGQGLEFLIYFQGNSAPDKSGLPSDRFSAERTGGSVSTLTIQRTQQEDSAVYLCASSLRREGPYEQYFGPGTRLTVT.

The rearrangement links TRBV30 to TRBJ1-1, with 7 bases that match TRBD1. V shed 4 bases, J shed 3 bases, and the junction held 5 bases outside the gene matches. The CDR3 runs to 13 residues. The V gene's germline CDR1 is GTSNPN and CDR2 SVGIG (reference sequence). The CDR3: CAWTNRGDTEAFF. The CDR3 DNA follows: TGTGCCTGGACCAACAGGGGAGACACTGAAGCTTTCTTT. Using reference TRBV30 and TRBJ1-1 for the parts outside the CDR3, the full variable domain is SQTIHQWPATLVQPVGSPLSLECTVEGTSNPNLYWYRQAAGRGLQLLFYSVGIGQISSEVPQNLSASRPQDRQFILSSKKLLLSDSGFYLCAWTNRGDTEAFFGQGTRLTVV.